The 24 T cell receptor beta chains given below trace back to one sample, sequenced in a study of blood T cells in healthy people across ages. A J-beta primer mix and a sample-barcoded 5' primer were used in a second PCR of roughly 6 to 11 cycles. TCRdb analysed the 5' RACE reads with MiXCR anew, one entry per CDR3 protein. This sample has more than 1 million distinct CDR3 sequences; around 43% occur once, and the top ten carry about 20%. What was sequenced was blood. The receptors derive from a woman aged 60-70 years in good health.

There are a few counts of this clonotype. The gene calls are TRBV20-1 and TRBJ2-7, with TRBD2 matching 8 bases. Germline V gene lookup returns CDR1 DFQATT and CDR2 SNEGSKA (reference sequence). The trim removed 4 bases at V and 5 bases at J, leaving 7 bases unmatched. There are 13 residues in the CDR3. The chain's CDR3 is CSAKSGSRDEQYF. The CDR3 bases are TGCAGTGCTAAAAGCGGGAGTCGGGACGAGCAGTACTTC.

This clonotype was picked up a small number of times. This sequence joins TRBV6-6 and TRBJ2-7; tentative D call: TRBD2 (5 bases). This CDR3 has 14 residues. V was cut by 6 bases and J by 2 bases, with 14 bases left in between. Germline CDR1 is MNHNY and CDR2 is SVGAGI (reference sequence). In DNA, the CDR3 is TGTGCCAGCAGAAAGGGCGGGTACCCCTACGAGCAGTACTTC. It codes for CASRKGGYPYEQYF.

This clonotype was seen only a few times. The rearrangement joins TRBV7-8 to TRBJ2-3, with 9 nucleotides matching TRBD2. V shed 5 bases and J 4 bases; nucleotides not matched to a gene: 19. CDR3 length equals 19 residues. Per germline, CDR1 SGHVS and CDR2 FQNEAQ. DNA for the CDR3: TGTGCCAGCAGCCCGCGGATCTCGGAGGGCGGGAGGGGTCCAGATACGCAGTATTTT. It translates to CASSPRISEGGRGPDTQYF. The complete variable domain, with remaining parts taken from reference TRBV7-8 and TRBJ2-3, reads GAGVSQSPRYKVAKRGQDVALRCDPISGHVSLFWYQQALGQGPEFLTYFQNEAQLDKSGLPSDRFFAERPEGSVSTLKIQRTQQEDSAVYLCASSPRISEGGRGPDTQYFGPGTRLTVL.

The chain couples TRBV27 to TRBJ2-3, with D tentatively TRBD1 (5 bases). Trimming removed 6 bases from V and 2 bases from J, with 18 bases in between. Germline V gene sequence: CDR1 MNHEY, CDR2 SMNVEV (reference sequence). The CDR3 is 16 amino acids. The CDR3 here is CASRPIPGLDTDTQYF. DNA for the CDR3: TGTGCCAGCAGGCCAATCCCAGGGCTAGACACAGATACGCAGTATTTT.

This clonotype was observed once. The chain links TRBV6-2 or TRBV6-3 to TRBJ1-2; a possible D gene is TRBD1 (5 bases). The CDR3 spans 14 residues. The germline CDR1 and CDR2 sequences are MNHEY and SVGEGT. V was cut by 0 bases and J by 1 base, with 6 bases left in between. CDR3 protein: CASSYSTVNYGYTF. CDR3 DNA: TGTGCCAGCAGTTACTCGACAGTTAACTATGGCTACACCTTC.

The rearrangement links TRBV7-8 to TRBJ2-5; possibly TRBD2 for D (5 bases). CDR1 and CDR2 from the germline V gene are SGHVS and FQNEAQ. This CDR3 has 15 amino acids. V lost 5 bases and J lost 11, with 24 bases in between. CDR3 amino acids: CASSQRRGIGDEQYF. CDR3 sequence (DNA): TGTGCCAGCAGCCAGCGGCGTGGGATAGGCGATGAGCAGTACTTC.

Note on this clonotype: It may be a read error: a sequence one base away is much more abundant. The rearrangement uses TRBV4-2 and TRBJ1-4, with no clear D. The CDR3 is made up of 15 amino acids. Germline V gene data show CDR1 as LGHNA and CDR2 as YNFKEQ. In DNA form, the CDR3 reads TGTACCAGCAGCCCTGAAGGCGCGTATGGTGAAAAACTGTTTTTT. Translated, it gives CTSSPEGAYGEKLFF.

A remark on this clonotype: This could be a read error, since a much larger clone is one nucleotide away. The CDR3 bases are TGCAGCGTCAGTCAGGGCTCCTACAATGAGCAGTTCTTC. It codes for CSVSQGSYNEQFF. The chain couples TRBV29-1 to TRBJ2-1; tentatively, D is TRBD1 (5 bases). Germline assignment: CDR1 SQVTM and CDR2 ANQGSEA. The CDR3 is made up of 13 amino acids. Trimming removed 6 bases from V and 0 bases from J, with 9 bases in between.

The chain joins TRBV5-1 to TRBJ1-2; 11 bases fit TRBD1. Germline assignment: CDR1 SGHRS and CDR2 YFSETQ. Losses at the gene ends were 4 bases for V and 8 bases for J; bases not matched to a gene: 7. The CDR3 loop spans 14 amino acids. The CDR3 sequence: CASSPQGQGEGYTF. As DNA, the CDR3 is TGCGCCAGCAGCCCCCAGGGACAGGGGGAAGGCTACACCTTC.

The rearrangement joins TRBV6-5 to TRBJ2-5; 10 bases line up with TRBD2. The CDR3 is 16 amino acids. In germline, CDR1 is MNHEY, CDR2 SVGAGI. The V gene end was trimmed by 6 bases and the J gene end by 5 bases; junction bases not matched to a gene: 12. CDR3 nucleotide sequence: TGTGCCAGCAGCGCAGGACTAGCGGATGTTCGGGAGACCCAGTACTTC. Its translation: CASSAGLADVRETQYF.

The chain combines TRBV20-1 with TRBJ1-5, with 8 bases lining up with TRBD1. The CDR3 length is 14 residues. Germline V gene data show CDR1 as DFQATT and CDR2 as SNEGSKA (reference sequence). J gave up 3 bases and V 2 bases, and 3 bases lay outside the gene matches. CDR3 in DNA: TGCAGTGCTAGATCGGACAGGGTCAATCAGCCCCAGCATTTT. Translation: CSARSDRVNQPQHF.

The J gene is TRBJ1-1, the V gene TRBV20-1; 7 bases agree with TRBD1. With 0 bases clipped from V and 3 bases from J, the junction kept 10 bases outside the gene matches. Germline V gene sequence: CDR1 DFQATT, CDR2 SNEGSKA (reference sequence). The CDR3 is 16 amino acids. In DNA form, the CDR3 reads TGCAGTGCTAGAGACCAACAGGGGAGGTGGTACACTGAAGCTTTCTTT. Its translation is CSARDQQGRWYTEAFF.

In its sample, this clonotype was seen a few times. One end of the junction fails to match germline, which may point to a read error. The chain carries TRBV5-1 and TRBJ1-6; 8 nucleotides agree with TRBD1. The CDR3 is 15 residues long. The germline CDR1 and CDR2 sequences are SGHRS and YFSETQ. DNA for the CDR3: TGCGCCAGCAGCGAGTCCGGACAGGGTTCTTCACCCCCCCACTTT. Translation gives CASSESGQGSSPPHF. The whole variable domain, remainder taken from reference TRBV5-1 and TRBJ1-6, is KAGVTQTPRYLIKTRGQQVTLSCSPISGHRSVSWYQQTPGQGLQFLFEYFSETQRNKGNFPGRFSGRQFSNSRSEMNVSTLELGDSALYLCASSESGQGSSPPHFGNGTRLTVT.

Details on this clonotype: At one end the junction does not follow the germline gene, possibly because of a read error. The rearrangement uses TRBV20-1 and TRBJ2-1; possibly TRBD2 for D (5 bases). This CDR3 is 15 amino acids long. Germline CDR1 is DFQATT and CDR2 is SNEGSKA (reference sequence). Here the CDR3 DNA reads TGCAGTGCTAGTATCCCGGCGGGCCCCTATAATGAGCAGTTCTTC. Translating gives CSASIPAGPYNEQFF.

This clonotype was seen only a few times. The chain carries TRBV12-3 or TRBV12-4 and TRBJ2-3, with 10 bases identical to TRBD2. After removal of 9 bases from V and 5 bases from J, the junction contained 8 bases not matched to a gene. The CDR3 runs to 14 residues. The CDR3 DNA reads TGTGCCAGTCGTAGCCTAGCGGGAGTAGATACGCAGTATTTT. It translates to CASRSLAGVDTQYF.

The chain combines TRBV5-5 with TRBJ2-5; D is perhaps TRBD2 (5 bases). The V gene lost 0 bases and the J gene lost 4 bases, with 13 bases spanning the gap. Germline V gene data show CDR1 as SGHKS and CDR2 as YYEKEE (reference sequence). The CDR3 is made up of 15 amino acids. The CDR3 loop reads CASSLGTASRETQYF. In nucleotides, the CDR3 is TGTGCCAGCAGCTTGGGGACTGCCTCCCGAGAGACCCAGTACTTC.

The chain combines TRBV20-1 with TRBJ2-7, with no clear D. The CDR3 runs to 15 residues. Trimming pared 0 bases from V and 3 bases from J, leaving 15 bases between. Looked up from germline, CDR1 is DFQATT and CDR2 is SNEGSKA (reference sequence). The CDR3 protein is CSARDAPPNNYEQYF. CDR3 nucleotide sequence: TGCAGTGCTAGAGATGCCCCCCCCAATAACTACGAGCAGTACTTC.

The rearrangement joins TRBV19 to TRBJ2-7; D perhaps matches TRBD1 (6 bases). Trimming took off 1 base at V and 5 bases at J, with 12 bases between the two ends. There are 14 residues in the CDR3. The germline V gene has CDR1 LNHDA and CDR2 SQIVND (reference sequence). The DNA of the CDR3 is TGTGCCAGTAGTATAGTGGGGGCGCGTGACGAGCAGTACTTC. Translation gives CASSIVGARDEQYF.

This clonotype was counted between two and nine times. The rearrangement links TRBV20-1 to TRBJ1-1, with a weak D call TRBD1 (6 bases). The CDR3 has 18 residues. From germline, CDR1 is DFQATT and CDR2 SNEGSKA (reference sequence). The V end was cut by 6 bases, the J end by 3 bases, with 29 bases between. CDR3 bases: TGCAGTGCAAAATCAATCGGGCTGTGGGGGGCGCCTGACACTGAAGCTTTCTTT. This translates into CSAKSIGLWGAPDTEAFF.

V and J are TRBV9 and TRBJ2-1; tentatively, D is TRBD1 (6 bases). V lost 1 base and J 7 bases, leaving 12 bases between the germline ends. The CDR3 extends over 14 amino acids. CDR1 and CDR2 (germline): SGDLS, YYNGEE. The chain's CDR3 is CASSVQGLMNEQFF. CDR3 DNA sequence: TGTGCCAGCAGCGTACAGGGGTTGATGAATGAGCAGTTCTTC.

With respect to this clonotype: A much larger clone differs from this one at a single base, so this may be a read error. V gene TRBV7-9 combines with J gene TRBJ2-7; D perhaps matches TRBD2 (6 bases). V gave up 2 bases and J gave up 9 bases, with 11 bases separating them. The V gene's germline CDR1 is SEHNR and CDR2 FQNEAQ (reference sequence). The CDR3 loop spans 12 amino acids. CDR3 DNA: TGTGCCAGCAGCTTATGGGGGGACGGGCAGTACTTC. Translating it yields CASSLWGDGQYF.

Only a few counts were recorded for this clonotype. The chain recombines TRBV28 with TRBJ1-1, with D unclear. The V gene's germline CDR1 is MDHEN and CDR2 SYDVKM. CDR3 size: 11 residues. The CDR3 sequence: CATGSGAEAFF. The CDR3 nucleotides read TGTGCTACGGGGAGTGGGGCTGAAGCTTTCTTT.

In its sample, this clonotype was seen once. The chain has TRBV20-1 and TRBJ2-1; a possible D gene is TRBD1 (5 bases). The end of the DNA aligns better with TRBJ2-7, so the J call may be wrong. The germline CDR1 and CDR2 sequences are DFQATT and SNEGSKA (reference sequence). This CDR3 is built from 14 residues. CDR3 loop: CSADLAQGQTEQYF. CDR3 DNA: TGCAGTGCCGACTTGGCCCAGGGCCAAACTGAGCAGTACTTC.

V usage is TRBV7-2 and J usage is TRBJ2-3; the match to TRBD2 covers 14 bases. CDR3 length: 17 residues. The germline CDR1 and CDR2 sequences are SGHTA and FQGNSA. The V segment lost 4 bases and the J segment 5 bases; nucleotides outside the gene matches: 8. The CDR3 DNA is TGTGCCAGCAGCTCCGGACTAGCGGGAGGTTCGGTAGATACGCAGTATTTT. Translating it yields CASSSGLAGGSVDTQYF.